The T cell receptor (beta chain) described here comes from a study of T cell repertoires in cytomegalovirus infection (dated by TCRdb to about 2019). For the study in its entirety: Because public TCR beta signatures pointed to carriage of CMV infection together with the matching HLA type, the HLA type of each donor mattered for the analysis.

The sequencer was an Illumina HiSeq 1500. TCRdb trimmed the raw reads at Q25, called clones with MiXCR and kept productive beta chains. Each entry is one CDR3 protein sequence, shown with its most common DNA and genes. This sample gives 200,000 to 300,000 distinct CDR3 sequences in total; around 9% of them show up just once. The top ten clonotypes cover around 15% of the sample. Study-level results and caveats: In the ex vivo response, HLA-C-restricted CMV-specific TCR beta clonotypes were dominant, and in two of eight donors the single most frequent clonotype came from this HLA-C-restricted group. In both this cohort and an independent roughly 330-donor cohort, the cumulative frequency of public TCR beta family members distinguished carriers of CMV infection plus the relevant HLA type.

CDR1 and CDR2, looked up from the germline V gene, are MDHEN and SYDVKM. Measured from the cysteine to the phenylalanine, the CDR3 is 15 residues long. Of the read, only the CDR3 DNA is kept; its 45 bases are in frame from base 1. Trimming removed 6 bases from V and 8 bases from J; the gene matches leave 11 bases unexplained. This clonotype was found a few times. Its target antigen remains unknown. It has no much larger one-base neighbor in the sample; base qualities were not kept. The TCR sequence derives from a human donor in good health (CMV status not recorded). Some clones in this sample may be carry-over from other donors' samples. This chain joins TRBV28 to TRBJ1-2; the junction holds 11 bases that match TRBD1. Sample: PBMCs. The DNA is TGTGCCAGCAGCGTCTCGGGACAGGGGGTATTAGGCTACACCTTC. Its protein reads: CASSVSGQGVLGYTF.